Reported below is one T cell receptor (beta chain). Germline CDR1 DFQATT, CDR2 SNEGSKA (reference sequence). The trim removed 0 bases at V and 9 bases at J, leaving 6 bases unmatched. This CDR3 comprises 15 residues. This record belongs to a study of T cells after yellow fever vaccination. Study-wide background: Preparation of the low-cell-number fractions used SMART-Seq v4 Ultra Low Input.

For TCR, cDNA came from 5'RACE template switching, which added a universal primer site and UMIs. In TCRdb, the 5' RACE reads were re-called with MiXCR into one record per CDR3 protein. Of 170,000 or so distinct CDR3 sequences in the sample, 9.3% were seen once. Specimen: CD8+ T cells sorted from PBMCs, collected 45 days after the yellow fever booster vaccination. The receptor was isolated from a man aged 18 to 35 who received the YFV17D yellow fever vaccine. The rearrangement links TRBV20-1 to TRBJ1-6, with 9 positions matching TRBD1. The DNA of the CDR3 is TGCAGTGCTAGAGAGGGGACAGGGTTCGGTTCACCCCTCCACTTT. Translated: CSAREGTGFGSPLHF.